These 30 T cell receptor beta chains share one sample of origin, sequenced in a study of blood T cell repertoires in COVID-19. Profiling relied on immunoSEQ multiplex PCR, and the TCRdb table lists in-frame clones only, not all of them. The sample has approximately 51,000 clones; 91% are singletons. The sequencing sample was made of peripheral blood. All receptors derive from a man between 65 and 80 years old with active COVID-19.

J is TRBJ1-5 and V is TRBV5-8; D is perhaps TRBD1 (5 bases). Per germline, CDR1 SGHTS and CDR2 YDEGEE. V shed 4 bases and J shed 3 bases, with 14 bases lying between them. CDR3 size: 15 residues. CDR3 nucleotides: TGTGCCAGCAGCCCACGGTCCAGGGACAATCAGCCCCAGCATTTT. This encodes CASSPRSRDNQPQHF.

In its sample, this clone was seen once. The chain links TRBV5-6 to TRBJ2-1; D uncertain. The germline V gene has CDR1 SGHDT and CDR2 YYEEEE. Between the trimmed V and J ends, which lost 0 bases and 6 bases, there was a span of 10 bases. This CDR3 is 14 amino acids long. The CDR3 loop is CASSLVSPGNEQFF. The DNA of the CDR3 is TGTGCCAGCAGCTTGGTTTCTCCGGGCAATGAGCAGTTCTTC.

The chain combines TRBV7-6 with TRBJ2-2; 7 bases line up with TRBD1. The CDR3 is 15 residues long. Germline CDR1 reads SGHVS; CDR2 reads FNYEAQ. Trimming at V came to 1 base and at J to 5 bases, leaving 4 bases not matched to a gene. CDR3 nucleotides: TGTGCCAGCAGCTTAGGGACAGGTCAGACCGGGGAGCTGTTTTTT. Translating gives CASSLGTGQTGELFF.

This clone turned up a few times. CDR3 DNA: TGTGCCAGCAGCTGGGGGGAGAGCGCCTATGGCTACACCTTC. It encodes CASSWGESAYGYTF. The chain couples TRBV13 to TRBJ1-2; D might be TRBD1 (5 bases). Looked up from germline, CDR1 is PRHDT and CDR2 is FYEKMQ (reference sequence). The CDR3 runs 14 residues. The V gene lost 4 bases and the J gene lost 4 bases, with 13 bases spanning the gap.

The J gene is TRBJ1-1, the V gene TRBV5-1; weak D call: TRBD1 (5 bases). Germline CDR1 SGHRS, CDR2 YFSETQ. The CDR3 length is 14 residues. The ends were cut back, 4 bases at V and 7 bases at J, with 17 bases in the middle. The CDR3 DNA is TGCGCCAGCAGCACTGGAAAGGGGTTCCTTGAAGCTTTCTTT. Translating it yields CASSTGKGFLEAFF.

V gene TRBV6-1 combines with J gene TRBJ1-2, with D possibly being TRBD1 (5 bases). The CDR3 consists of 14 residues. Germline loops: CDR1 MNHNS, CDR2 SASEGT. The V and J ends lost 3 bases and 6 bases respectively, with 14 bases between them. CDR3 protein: CASSESTVTHGYTF. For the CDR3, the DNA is TGTGCCAGCAGTGAGTCGACAGTCACGCATGGCTACACCTTC.

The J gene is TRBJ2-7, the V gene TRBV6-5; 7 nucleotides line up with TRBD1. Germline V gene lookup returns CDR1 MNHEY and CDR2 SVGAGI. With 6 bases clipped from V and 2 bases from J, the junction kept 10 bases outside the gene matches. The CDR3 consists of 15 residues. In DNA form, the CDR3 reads TGTGCCAGCAGCCTAGAGGGGACAGACACCTACGAGCAGTACTTC. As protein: CASSLEGTDTYEQYF.

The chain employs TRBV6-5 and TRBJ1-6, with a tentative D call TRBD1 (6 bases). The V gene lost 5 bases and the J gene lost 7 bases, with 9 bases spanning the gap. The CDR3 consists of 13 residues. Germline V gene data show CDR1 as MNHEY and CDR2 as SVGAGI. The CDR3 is CASSRTENSPLHF. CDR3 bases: TGTGCCAGCAGTCGGACAGAGAATTCACCCCTCCACTTT.

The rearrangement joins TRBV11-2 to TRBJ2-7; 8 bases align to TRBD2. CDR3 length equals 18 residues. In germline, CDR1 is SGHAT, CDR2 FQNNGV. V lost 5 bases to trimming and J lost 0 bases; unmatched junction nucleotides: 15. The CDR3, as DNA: TGTGCCAGCAGCCCCAACCTTAATAGCGGGGAGAGCTCCTACGAGCAGTACTTC. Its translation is CASSPNLNSGESSYEQYF.

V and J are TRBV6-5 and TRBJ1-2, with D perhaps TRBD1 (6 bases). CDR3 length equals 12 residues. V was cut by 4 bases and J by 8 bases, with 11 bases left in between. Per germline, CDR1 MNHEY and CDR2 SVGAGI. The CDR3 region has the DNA TGTGCCAGCAGTTCCCAGGGGAAGGGCTACACCTTC. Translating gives CASSSQGKGYTF.

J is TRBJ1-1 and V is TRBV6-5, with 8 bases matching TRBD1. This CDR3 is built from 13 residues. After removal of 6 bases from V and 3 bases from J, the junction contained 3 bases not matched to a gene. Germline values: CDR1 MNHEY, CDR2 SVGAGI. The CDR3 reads CASRKQGDTEAFF. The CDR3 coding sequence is TGTGCCAGCAGAAAACAGGGGGACACTGAAGCTTTCTTT.

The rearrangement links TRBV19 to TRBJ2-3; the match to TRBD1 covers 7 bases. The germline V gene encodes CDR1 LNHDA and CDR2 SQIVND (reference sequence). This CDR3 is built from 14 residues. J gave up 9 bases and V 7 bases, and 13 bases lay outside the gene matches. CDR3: CASIPNNRGVTQYF. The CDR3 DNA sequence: TGTGCCAGTATCCCTAATAACAGGGGAGTAACGCAGTATTTT.

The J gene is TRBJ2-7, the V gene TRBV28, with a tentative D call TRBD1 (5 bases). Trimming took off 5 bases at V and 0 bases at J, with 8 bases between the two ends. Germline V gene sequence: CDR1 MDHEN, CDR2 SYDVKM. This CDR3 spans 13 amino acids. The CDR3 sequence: CASSQGFSYEQYF. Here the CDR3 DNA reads TGTGCCAGCAGTCAGGGTTTCTCCTACGAGCAGTACTTC.

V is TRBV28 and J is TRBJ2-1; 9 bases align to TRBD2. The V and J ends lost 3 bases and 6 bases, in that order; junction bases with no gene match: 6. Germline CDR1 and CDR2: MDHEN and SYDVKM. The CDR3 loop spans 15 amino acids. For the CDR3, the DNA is TGTGCCAGCAGTTTGGGCGGGGGGGCTGGCAATGAGCAGTTCTTC. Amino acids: CASSLGGGAGNEQFF.

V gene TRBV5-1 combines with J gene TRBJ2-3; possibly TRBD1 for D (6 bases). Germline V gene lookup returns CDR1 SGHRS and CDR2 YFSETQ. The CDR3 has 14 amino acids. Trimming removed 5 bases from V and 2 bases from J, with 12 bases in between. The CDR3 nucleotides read TGCGCCAGCAGGAGAGGGGGATACACAGATACGCAGTATTTT. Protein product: CASRRGGYTDTQYF.

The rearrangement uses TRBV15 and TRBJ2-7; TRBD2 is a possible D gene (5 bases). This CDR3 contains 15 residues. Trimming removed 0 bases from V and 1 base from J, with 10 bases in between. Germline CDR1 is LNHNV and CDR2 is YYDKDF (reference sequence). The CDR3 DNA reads TGTGCCACCAGCAGAGATCGAGAGGGATCCTACGAGCAGTACTTC. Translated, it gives CATSRDREGSYEQYF.

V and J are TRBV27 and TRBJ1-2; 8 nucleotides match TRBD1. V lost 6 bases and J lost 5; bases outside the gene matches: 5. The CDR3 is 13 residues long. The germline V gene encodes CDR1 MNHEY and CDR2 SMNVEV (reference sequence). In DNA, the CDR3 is TGTGCCAGCAGAGGACAGGGACCGTATGGCTACACCTTC. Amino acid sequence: CASRGQGPYGYTF.

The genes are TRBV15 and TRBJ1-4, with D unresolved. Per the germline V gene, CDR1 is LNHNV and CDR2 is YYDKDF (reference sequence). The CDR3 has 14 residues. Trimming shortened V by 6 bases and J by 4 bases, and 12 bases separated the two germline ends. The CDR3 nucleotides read TGTGCCACCAGGCCAGGCAGGTTTAATGAAAAACTGTTTTTT. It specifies CATRPGRFNEKLFF.

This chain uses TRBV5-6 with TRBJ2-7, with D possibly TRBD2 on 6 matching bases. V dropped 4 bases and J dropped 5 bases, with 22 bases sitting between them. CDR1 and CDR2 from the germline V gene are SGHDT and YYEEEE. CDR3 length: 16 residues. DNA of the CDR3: TGTGCCAGCAGCCCGGTAGGGCGTACTGGGGGGAACGAGCAGTACTTC. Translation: CASSPVGRTGGNEQYF.

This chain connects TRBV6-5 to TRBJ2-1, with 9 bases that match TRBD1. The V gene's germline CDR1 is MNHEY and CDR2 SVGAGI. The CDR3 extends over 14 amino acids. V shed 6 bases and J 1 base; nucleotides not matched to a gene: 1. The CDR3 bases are TGTGCCAGCAGGGACAGGGGATCCTACAATGAGCAGTTCTTC. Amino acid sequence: CASRDRGSYNEQFF.

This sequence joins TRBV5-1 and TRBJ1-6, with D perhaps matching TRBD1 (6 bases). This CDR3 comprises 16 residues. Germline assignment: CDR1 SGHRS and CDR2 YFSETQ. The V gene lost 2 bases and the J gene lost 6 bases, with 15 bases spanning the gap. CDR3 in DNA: TGCGCCAGCAGCTTAGGGGGGGAGATGATTAATTCACCCCTCCACTTT. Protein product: CASSLGGEMINSPLHF.

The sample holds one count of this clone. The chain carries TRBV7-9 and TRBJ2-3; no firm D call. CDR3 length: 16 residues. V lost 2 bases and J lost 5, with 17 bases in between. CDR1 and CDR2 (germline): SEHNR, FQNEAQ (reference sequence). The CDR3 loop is CASSLRPDSSQDTQYF. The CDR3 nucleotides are TGTGCCAGCAGCTTACGACCTGACTCGTCCCAAGATACGCAGTATTTT.

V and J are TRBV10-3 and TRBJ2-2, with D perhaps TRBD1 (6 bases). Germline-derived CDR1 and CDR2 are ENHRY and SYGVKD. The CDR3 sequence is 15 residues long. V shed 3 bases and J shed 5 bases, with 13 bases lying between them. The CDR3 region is CAISEDRRGTGELFF. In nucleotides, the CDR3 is TGTGCCATCAGTGAAGACAGGCGAGGAACCGGGGAGCTGTTTTTT.

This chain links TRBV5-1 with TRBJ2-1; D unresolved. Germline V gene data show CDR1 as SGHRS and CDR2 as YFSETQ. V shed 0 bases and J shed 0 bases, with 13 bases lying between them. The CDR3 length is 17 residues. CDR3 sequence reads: CASSLVNLVFSYNEQFF. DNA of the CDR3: TGCGCCAGCAGCTTGGTTAATCTAGTTTTCTCCTACAATGAGCAGTTCTTC.

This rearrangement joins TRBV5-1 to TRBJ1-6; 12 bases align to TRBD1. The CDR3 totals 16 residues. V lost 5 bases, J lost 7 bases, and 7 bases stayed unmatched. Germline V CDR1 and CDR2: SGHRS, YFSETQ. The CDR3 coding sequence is TGCGCCAGCAGATCCGGGACAGGGGGCGCAAATTCACCCCTCCACTTT. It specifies CASRSGTGGANSPLHF.

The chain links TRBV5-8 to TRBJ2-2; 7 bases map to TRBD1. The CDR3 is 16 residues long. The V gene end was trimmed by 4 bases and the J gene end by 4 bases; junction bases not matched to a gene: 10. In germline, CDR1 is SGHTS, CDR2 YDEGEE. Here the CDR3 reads CASSPRQGPVTGELFF. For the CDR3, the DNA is TGTGCCAGCAGCCCTCGACAGGGACCAGTCACCGGGGAGCTGTTTTTT.

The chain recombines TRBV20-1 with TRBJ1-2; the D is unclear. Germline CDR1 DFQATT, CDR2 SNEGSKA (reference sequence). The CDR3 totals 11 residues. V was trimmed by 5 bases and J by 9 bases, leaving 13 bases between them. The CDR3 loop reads CSAYHGESYTF. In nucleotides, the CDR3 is TGCAGTGCTTACCACGGGGAGAGCTACACCTTC.

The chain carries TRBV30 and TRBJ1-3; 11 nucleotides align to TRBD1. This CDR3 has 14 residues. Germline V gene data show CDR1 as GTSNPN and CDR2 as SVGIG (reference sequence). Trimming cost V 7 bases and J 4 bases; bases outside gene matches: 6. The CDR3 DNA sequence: TGTGCCTTGGACAGGGGGCTCTCCGGAAACACCATATATTTT. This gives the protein CALDRGLSGNTIYF. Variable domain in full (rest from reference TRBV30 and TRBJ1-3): SQTIHQWPATLVQPVGSPLSLECTVEGTSNPNLYWYRQAAGRGLQLLFYSVGIGQISSEVPQNLSASRPQDRQFILSSKKLLLSDSGFYLCALDRGLSGNTIYFGEGSWLTVV.

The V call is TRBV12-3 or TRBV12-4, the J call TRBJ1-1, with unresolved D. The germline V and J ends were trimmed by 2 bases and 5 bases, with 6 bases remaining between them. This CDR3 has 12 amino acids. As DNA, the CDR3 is TGTGCCAGCAGTTTATCGGGGACTGAAGCTTTCTTT. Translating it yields CASSLSGTEAFF.

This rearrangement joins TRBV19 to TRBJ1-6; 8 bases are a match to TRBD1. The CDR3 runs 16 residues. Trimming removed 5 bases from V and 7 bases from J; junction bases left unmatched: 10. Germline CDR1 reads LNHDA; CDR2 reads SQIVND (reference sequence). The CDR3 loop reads CASSPTPGTGNSPLHF. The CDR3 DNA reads TGTGCCAGTAGTCCCACCCCCGGGACAGGAAATTCACCCCTCCACTTT.